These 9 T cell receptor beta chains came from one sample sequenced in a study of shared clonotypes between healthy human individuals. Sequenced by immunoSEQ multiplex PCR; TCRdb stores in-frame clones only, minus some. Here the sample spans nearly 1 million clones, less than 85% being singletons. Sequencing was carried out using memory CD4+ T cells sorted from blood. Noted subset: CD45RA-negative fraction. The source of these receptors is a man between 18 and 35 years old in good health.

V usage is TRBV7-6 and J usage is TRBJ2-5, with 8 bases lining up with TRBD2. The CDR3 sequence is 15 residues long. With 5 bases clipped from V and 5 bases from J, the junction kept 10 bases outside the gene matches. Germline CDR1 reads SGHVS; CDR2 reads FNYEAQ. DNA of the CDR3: TGTGCCAGCAGCCCCGGTGGTAGCGGGGAGGAGACCCAGTACTTC. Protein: CASSPGGSGEETQYF.

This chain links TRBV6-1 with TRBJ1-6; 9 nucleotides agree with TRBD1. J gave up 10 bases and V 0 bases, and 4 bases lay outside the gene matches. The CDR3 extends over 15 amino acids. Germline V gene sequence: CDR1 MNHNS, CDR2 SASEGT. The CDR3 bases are TGTGCCAGCAGTGAAGCGGGGACAGGGTTCTCACCCCTCCACTTT. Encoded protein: CASSEAGTGFSPLHF.

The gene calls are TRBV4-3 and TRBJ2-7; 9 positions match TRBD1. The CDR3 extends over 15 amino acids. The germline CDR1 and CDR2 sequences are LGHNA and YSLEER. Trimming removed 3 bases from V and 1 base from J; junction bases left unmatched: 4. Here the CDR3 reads CASSQEDRGSYEQYF. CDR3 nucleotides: TGCGCCAGCAGCCAGGAGGACAGGGGTTCCTACGAGCAGTACTTC.

CDR3 in amino acids: CASSQLTGNGNQPQHF. CDR3 nucleotide sequence: TGTGCCAGCAGCCAACTAACAGGGAACGGCAATCAGCCCCAGCATTTT. The V and J genes are TRBV27 and TRBJ1-5; tentatively, D is TRBD1 (6 bases). V dropped 6 bases and J dropped 2 bases, with 17 bases sitting between them. Germline CDR1 MNHEY, CDR2 SMNVEV (reference sequence). This CDR3 is 16 amino acids long.

Written as DNA, the CDR3 is TGTGCCAGCAGTTCTCCCGATCAGCCCCAGCATTTT. It yields the protein CASSSPDQPQHF. This chain uses TRBV28 with TRBJ1-5; unclear D gene. This CDR3 has 12 amino acids. Germline CDR1 reads MDHEN; CDR2 reads SYDVKM. Trimming cost V 4 bases and J 5 bases, with 6 bases left between them.

The CDR3 DNA follows: TGTGCCAGCAGAGTAGGAAACTCCTACGAGCAGTACTTC. Amino acid sequence: CASRVGNSYEQYF. The rearrangement uses TRBV6-1 and TRBJ2-7; D not resolved. The germline V and J ends were trimmed by 6 bases and 0 bases, with 9 bases remaining between them. The CDR3 length is 13 residues. CDR1 MNHNS and CDR2 SASEGT come from the germline V gene.

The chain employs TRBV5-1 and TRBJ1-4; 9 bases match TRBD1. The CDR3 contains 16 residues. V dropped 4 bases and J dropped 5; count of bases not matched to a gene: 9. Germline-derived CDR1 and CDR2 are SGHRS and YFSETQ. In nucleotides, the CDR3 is TGCGCCAGCAGCATGGGATCGACAGGGGGGAATGAAAAACTGTTTTTT. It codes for CASSMGSTGGNEKLFF.

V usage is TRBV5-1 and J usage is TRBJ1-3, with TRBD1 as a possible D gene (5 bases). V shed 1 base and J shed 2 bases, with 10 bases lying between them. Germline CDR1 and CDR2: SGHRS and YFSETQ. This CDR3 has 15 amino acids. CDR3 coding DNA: TGCGCCAGCAGCTTGACGGGGGTTGCTGGAAACACCATATATTTT. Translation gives CASSLTGVAGNTIYF. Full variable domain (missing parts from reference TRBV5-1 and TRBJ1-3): KAGVTQTPRYLIKTRGQQVTLSCSPISGHRSVSWYQQTPGQGLQFLFEYFSETQRNKGNFPGRFSGRQFSNSRSEMNVSTLELGDSALYLCASSLTGVAGNTIYFGEGSWLTVV.

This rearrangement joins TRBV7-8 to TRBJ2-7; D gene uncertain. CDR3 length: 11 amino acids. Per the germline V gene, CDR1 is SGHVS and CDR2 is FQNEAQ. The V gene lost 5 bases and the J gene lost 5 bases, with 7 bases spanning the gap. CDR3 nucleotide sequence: TGTGCCAGCAGCCCCCTAGACGAGCAGTACTTC. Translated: CASSPLDEQYF.